This is a list of T cell receptor beta chains from one sample in a study of blood T cell repertoires in COVID-19. Clones were sequenced by immunoSEQ multiplex PCR, and TCRdb holds only the in-frame ones, with some missing. The data contain approximately 350,000 clones, around 83% of them singletons. Sequenced input: peripheral blood. Receptors were obtained from a young man with active or convalescent COVID-19. Each CDR3 is given with its conserved first and last residue. The D gene is left open where the match is weak. A clone size is listed for some rows: how often the clone was seen (once, few, many), or a class if it is expanded.

CDR3 DNA	CDR3 protein	V gene	J gene	clone size	D gene
TGTGCCAGCAGCGTAGGAGCGGGGCCGGCGGATGGCTACACCTTC	CASSVGAGPADGYTF	TRBV9	TRBJ1-2	.	.
TGTGCCAGCAGCCCTGACGGGGATCTTACAGGGTACGAGCAGTACTTC	CASSPDGDLTGYEQYF	TRBV5-4	TRBJ2-7	.	.
TGCGCCAGCAGCTTGGAGAGCGGGAGCTACGAGCAGTACTTC	CASSLESGSYEQYF	TRBV5-1	TRBJ2-7	.	TRBD2
TGCGCCAGCAGCTTTGGAGACAGGGGTTACGAGCAGTACTTC	CASSFGDRGYEQYF	TRBV5-1	TRBJ2-7	.	TRBD1
TGTGCCAGCAGTTTATACGCTACTGTGGATACGCAGTATTTT	CASSLYATVDTQYF	TRBV28	TRBJ2-3	.	.
TGTGCCAGCAGTTACGACAGGGAAAGGATCTATGGCTACACCTTC	CASSYDRERIYGYTF	TRBV6-5	TRBJ1-2	.	TRBD1
TGTGCCAGCAGCCACTACACAGGGAGCTACGAGCAGTACTTC	CASSHYTGSYEQYF	TRBV28	TRBJ2-7	.	.
TGTGCCAGCAGCCCCACTCCGGGACAGGGATTCGGCACTGAAGCTTTCTTT	CASSPTPGQGFGTEAFF	TRBV4-2	TRBJ1-1	.	TRBD1
TGTGCCAGCAGCGTAACGAGGGCTAATGAAAAACTGTTTTTT	CASSVTRANEKLFF	TRBV7-2	TRBJ1-4	.	.
TGTGCCAGCAGCACCGGACAGGGGGGGAGGGATGGCTACACCTTC	CASSTGQGGRDGYTF	TRBV9	TRBJ1-2	.	TRBD1
TGTGCCAGTAGTCTGGGCCGGGGGATGAACACTGAAGCTTTCTTT	CASSLGRGMNTEAFF	TRBV19	TRBJ1-1	.	.
TGTGCCACCAGCAGAGATATTGGGGCCAACTATGGCTACACCTTC	CATSRDIGANYGYTF	TRBV15	TRBJ1-2	.	.
TGCGCCAGCAGCCCGGGAATAGGCGCCGCCTACAATGAGCAGTTCTTC	CASSPGIGAAYNEQFF	TRBV4-1	TRBJ2-1	.	.
TGTGCCAGCACGAGTCAGGGGGCAAGGACTGAAGCTTTCTTT	CASTSQGARTEAFF	TRBV2	TRBJ1-1	.	TRBD1
TGCAGCGTCCGGACAGGGATCACTGAAGCTTTCTTT	CSVRTGITEAFF	TRBV29-1	TRBJ1-1	.	TRBD1
TGTGCCAGCAGTTCCCCGACAGGGGGCATTAATGAAAAACTGTTTTTT	CASSSPTGGINEKLFF	TRBV27	TRBJ1-4	.	TRBD1
TGTGCCAGCAGCCAGGATGGAGATTCCTACGAGCAGTACTTC	CASSQDGDSYEQYF	TRBV6-2/TRBV6-3	TRBJ2-7	.	.
TGTGCCAGCAGCGCCGGACTAGCGGGCTCCTACAATGAGCAGTTCTTC	CASSAGLAGSYNEQFF	TRBV9	TRBJ2-1	once	TRBD2
TGTGCCAGCAGCGCCCGACAGGGCTCTTATCAGCCCCAGCATTTT	CASSARQGSYQPQHF	TRBV7-2	TRBJ1-5	.	TRBD1
TGTGCCAGCAGAAGCGACCAGTCATCTGAAGCTTTCTTT	CASRSDQSSEAFF	TRBV6-5	TRBJ1-1	.	.
TGCGCCAGCAGCCCCGGGAGCGGGACTAGCGGCACAGGTACGCAGTATTTT	CASSPGSGTSGTGTQYF	TRBV5-1	TRBJ2-3	.	TRBD2
TGTGCCAGCAGCTTAGTGACTAGTGAAACAGATACGCAGTATTTT	CASSLVTSETDTQYF	TRBV7-2	TRBJ2-3	.	.